This is a list of T cell receptor beta chains from one sample in a study of T cells in narcolepsy. Some clones are missing from TCRdb's copy, which holds only in-frame ones; the method was immunoSEQ multiplex PCR. The table includes 25,000 to 35,000 clones, approximately 85% detected once. Sequencing was carried out using CD45RA- memory CD4+ T cells from PBMCs. Receptors originate from a human donor with narcolepsy. CDR3s include the opening cysteine and the closing phenylalanine or tryptophan. D genes are given only for firm matches. Size is omitted from some rows. Given values are once, few, many or a class for expanded clones.

d_gene	v_gene	abundance	j_gene	CDR3aa	CDR3nt
-	TRBV5-5	-	TRBJ1-1	CASRFDRGNTEAFF	TGTGCCAGCAGATTCGACCGGGGAAACACTGAAGCTTTCTTT
-	TRBV5-1	-	TRBJ2-7	CASSIGGDEQYF	TGCGCCAGCAGCATAGGAGGGGACGAGCAGTACTTC
-	TRBV5-1	-	TRBJ1-1	CASSFEKNTEAFF	TGCGCCAGCAGCTTCGAAAAGAACACTGAAGCTTTCTTT
-	TRBV10-1	once	TRBJ2-1	CASSPGPSSSYNEQFF	TGCGCCAGCAGCCCCGGGCCGAGTTCCTCCTACAATGAGCAGTTCTTC
-	TRBV6-1	few	TRBJ2-7	CASSTYRNYEQYF	TGTGCCAGCAGTACCTACCGGAACTACGAGCAGTACTTC
-	TRBV28	-	TRBJ2-7	CASSTFGTGSFGQYF	TGTGCCAGCAGTACGTTTGGGACGGGAAGTTTTGGGCAGTACTTC
TRBD2	TRBV29-1	-	TRBJ2-2	CSVDGGLAGGNTGELFF	TGCAGCGTTGATGGGGGGCTAGCGGGAGGAAACACCGGGGAGCTGTTTTTT
-	TRBV29-1	-	TRBJ1-5	CSVALGSNQPQHF	TGCAGCGTTGCGTTGGGCAGCAATCAGCCCCAGCATTTT
TRBD1	TRBV7-9	-	TRBJ1-1	CASSSHRGGDTEAFF	TGTGCCAGCAGCTCGCACAGGGGAGGGGACACTGAAGCTTTCTTT
TRBD2	TRBV4-2	-	TRBJ2-3	CASSAGLAEGTDTQYF	TGTGCCAGCAGCGCGGGACTAGCGGAGGGCACAGATACGCAGTATTTT